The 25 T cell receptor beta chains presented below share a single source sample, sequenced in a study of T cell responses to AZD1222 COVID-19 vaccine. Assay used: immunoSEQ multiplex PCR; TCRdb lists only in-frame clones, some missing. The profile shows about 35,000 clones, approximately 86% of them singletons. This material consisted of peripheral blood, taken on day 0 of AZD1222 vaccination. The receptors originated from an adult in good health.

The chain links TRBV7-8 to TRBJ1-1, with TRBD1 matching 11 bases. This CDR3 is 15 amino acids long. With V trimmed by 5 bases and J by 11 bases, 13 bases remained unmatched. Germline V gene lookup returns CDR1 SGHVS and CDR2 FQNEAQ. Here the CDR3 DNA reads TGTGCCAGCAGCCTGGGACAGGGGGGGCCGGTGCGGGCTTTCTTT. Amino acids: CASSLGQGGPVRAFF.

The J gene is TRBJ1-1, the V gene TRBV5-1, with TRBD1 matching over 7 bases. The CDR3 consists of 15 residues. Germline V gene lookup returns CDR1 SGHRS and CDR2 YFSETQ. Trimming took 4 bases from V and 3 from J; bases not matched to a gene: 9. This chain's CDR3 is CASSPQQGQDTEAFF. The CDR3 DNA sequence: TGCGCCAGCAGCCCCCAACAGGGGCAGGACACTGAAGCTTTCTTT.

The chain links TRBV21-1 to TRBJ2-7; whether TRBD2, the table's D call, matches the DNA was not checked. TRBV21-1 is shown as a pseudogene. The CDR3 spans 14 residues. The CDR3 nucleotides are TGTGCCAGCAGCAAGAGGTGCGCATCCTACGAGCAGTACTTC. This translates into CASSKRCASYEQYF.

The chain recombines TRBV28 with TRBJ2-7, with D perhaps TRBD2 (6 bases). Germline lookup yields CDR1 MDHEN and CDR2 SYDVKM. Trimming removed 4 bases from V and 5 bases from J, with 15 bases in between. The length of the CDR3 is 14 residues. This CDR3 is CASSSTGETNEQYF. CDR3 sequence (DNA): TGTGCCAGCAGTTCGACGGGGGAGACAAACGAGCAGTACTTC.

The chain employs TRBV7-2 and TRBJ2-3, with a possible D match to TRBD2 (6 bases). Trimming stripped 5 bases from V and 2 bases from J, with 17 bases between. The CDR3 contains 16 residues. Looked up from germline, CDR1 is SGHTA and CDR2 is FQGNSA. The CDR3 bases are TGTGCCAGCAGCCCCCGGGGACGGGGGTCCACAGATACGCAGTATTTT. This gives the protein CASSPRGRGSTDTQYF.

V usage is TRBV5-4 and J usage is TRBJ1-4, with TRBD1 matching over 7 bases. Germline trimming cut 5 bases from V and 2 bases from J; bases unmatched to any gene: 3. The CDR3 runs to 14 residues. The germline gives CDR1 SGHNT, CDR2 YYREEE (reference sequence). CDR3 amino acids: CASSRQGTNEKLFF. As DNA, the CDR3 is TGTGCCAGCAGTAGACAGGGCACTAATGAAAAACTGTTTTTT.

As DNA, the CDR3 is TGTGCCAGCAGTGGACAGGGGCGGAACACCGGGGAGCTGTTTTTT. As protein: CASSGQGRNTGELFF. The chain combines TRBV2 with TRBJ2-2, with TRBD1 identical over 8 bases. Germline V gene sequence: CDR1 SNHLY, CDR2 FYNNEI. Trimming took 4 bases from V and 1 from J; bases not matched to a gene: 2. The CDR3 length is 15 residues.

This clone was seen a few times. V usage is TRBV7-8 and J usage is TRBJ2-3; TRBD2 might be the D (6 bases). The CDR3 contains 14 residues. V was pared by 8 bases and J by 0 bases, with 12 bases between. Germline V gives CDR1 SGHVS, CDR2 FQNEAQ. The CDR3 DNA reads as TGTGCCAGCCGACCGGGGGTTAGCACAGATACGCAGTATTTT. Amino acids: CASRPGVSTDTQYF.

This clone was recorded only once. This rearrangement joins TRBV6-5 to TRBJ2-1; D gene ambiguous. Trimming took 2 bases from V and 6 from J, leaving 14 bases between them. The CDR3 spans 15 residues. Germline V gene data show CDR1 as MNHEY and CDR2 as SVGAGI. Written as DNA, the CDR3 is TGTGCCAGCAGTTACCGTCCTCCACTCTCCAATGAGCAGTTCTTC. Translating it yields CASSYRPPLSNEQFF.

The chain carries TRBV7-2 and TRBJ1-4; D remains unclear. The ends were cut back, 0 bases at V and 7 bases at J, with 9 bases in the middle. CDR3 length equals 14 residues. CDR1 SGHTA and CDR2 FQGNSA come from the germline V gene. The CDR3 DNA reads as TGTGCCAGCAGCTTAGCTGCGGTTAGTGAAAAACTGTTTTTT. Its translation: CASSLAAVSEKLFF.

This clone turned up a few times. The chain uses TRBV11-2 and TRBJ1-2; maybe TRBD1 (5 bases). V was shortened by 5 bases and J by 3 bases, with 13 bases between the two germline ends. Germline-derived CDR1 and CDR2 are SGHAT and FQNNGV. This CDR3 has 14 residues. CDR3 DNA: TGTGCCAGCAGCCCCCTTCTCAGGGACTATGGCTACACCTTC. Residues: CASSPLLRDYGYTF. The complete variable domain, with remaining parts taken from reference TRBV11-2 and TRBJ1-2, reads EAGVAQSPRYKIIEKRQSVAFWCNPISGHATLYWYQQILGQGPKLLIQFQNNGVVDDSQLPKDRFSAERLKGVDSTLKIQPAKLEDSAVYLCASSPLLRDYGYTFGSGTRLTVV.

In DNA form, the CDR3 reads TGTGCCAGCAGTGCGGTGTGGAGGGATGGCGAAAAACTGTTTTTT. Its translation: CASSAVWRDGEKLFF. V is TRBV2 and J is TRBJ1-4, with unresolved D. The germline CDR1 and CDR2 sequences are SNHLY and FYNNEI. V was shortened by 4 bases and J by 8 bases, with 17 bases between the two germline ends. This CDR3 region has 15 residues. Full variable domain (outside the CDR3, taken from reference TRBV2 and TRBJ1-4): EPEVTQTPSHQVTQMGQEVILRCVPISNHLYFYWYRQILGQKVEFLVSFYNNEISEKSEIFDDQFSVERPDGSNFTLKIRSTKLEDSAMYFCASSAVWRDGEKLFFGSGTQLSVL.

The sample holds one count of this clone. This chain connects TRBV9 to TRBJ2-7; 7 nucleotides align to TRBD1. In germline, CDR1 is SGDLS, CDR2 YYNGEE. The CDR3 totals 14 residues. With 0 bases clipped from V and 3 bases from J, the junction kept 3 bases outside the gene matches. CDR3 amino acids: CASSVASGGYEQYF. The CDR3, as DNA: TGTGCCAGCAGCGTAGCATCAGGGGGCTACGAGCAGTACTTC.

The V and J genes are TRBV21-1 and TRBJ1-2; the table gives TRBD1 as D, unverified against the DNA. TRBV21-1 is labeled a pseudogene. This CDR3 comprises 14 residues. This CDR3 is CASQGVHRDYGYTF. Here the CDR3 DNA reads TGTGCCAGTCAGGGGGTCCATAGAGACTATGGCTACACCTTC.

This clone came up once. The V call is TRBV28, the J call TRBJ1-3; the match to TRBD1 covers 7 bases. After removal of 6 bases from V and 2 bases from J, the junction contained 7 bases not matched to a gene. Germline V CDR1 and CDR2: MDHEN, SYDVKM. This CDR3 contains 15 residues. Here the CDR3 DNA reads TGTGCCAGCAGCACCTCCGGGACAGCTGGAAACACCATATATTTT. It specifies CASSTSGTAGNTIYF.

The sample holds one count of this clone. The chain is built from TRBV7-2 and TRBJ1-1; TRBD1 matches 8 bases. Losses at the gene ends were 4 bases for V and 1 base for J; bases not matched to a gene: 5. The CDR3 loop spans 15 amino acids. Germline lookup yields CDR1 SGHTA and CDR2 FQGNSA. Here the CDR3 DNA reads TGTGCCAGCAGCTCCGGACAGGGTGGGAACACTGAAGCTTTCTTT. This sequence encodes CASSSGQGGNTEAFF.

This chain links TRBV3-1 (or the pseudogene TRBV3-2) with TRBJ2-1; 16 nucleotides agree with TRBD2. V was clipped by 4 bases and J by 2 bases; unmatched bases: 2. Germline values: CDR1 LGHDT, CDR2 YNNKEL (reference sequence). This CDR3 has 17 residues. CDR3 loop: CASSPGLAGGTYNEQFF. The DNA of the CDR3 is TGTGCCAGCAGCCCGGGACTAGCGGGAGGGACCTACAATGAGCAGTTCTTC.

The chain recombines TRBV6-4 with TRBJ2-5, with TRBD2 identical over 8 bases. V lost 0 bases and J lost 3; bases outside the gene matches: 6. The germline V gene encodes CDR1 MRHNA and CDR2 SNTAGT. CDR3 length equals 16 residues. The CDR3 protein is CASSDSGRGGEETQYF. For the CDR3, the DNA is TGTGCCAGCAGTGACTCGGGACGGGGGGGCGAAGAGACCCAGTACTTC.

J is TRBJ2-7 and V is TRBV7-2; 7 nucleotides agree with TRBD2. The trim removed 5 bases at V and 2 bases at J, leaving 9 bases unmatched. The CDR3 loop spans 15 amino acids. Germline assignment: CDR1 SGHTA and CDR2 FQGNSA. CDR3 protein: CASSPWSGKTYEQYF. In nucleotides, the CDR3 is TGTGCCAGCAGCCCCTGGAGCGGGAAAACCTACGAGCAGTACTTC.

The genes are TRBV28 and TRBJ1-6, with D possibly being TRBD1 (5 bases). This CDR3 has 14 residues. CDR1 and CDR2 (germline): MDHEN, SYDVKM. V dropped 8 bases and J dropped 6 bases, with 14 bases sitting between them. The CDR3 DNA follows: TGTGCCAGCTCCGGGGCCCCTGTTAATTCACCCCTCCACTTT. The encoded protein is CASSGAPVNSPLHF.

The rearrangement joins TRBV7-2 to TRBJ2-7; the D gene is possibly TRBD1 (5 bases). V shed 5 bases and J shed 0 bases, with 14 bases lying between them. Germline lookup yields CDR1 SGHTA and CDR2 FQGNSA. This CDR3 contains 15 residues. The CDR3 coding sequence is TGTGCCAGCAGCCCTACAGGCCGGTCCTCCTACGAGCAGTACTTC. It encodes CASSPTGRSSYEQYF. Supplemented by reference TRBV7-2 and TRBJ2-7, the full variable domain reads GAGVSQSPSNKVTEKGKDVELRCDPISGHTALYWYRQSLGQGLEFLIYFQGNSAPDKSGLPSDRFSAERTGGSVSTLTIQRTQQEDSAVYLCASSPTGRSSYEQYFGPGTRLTVT.

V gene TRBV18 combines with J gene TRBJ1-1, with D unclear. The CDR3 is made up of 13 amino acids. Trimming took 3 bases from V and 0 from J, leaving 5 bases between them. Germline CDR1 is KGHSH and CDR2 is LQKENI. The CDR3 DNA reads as TGTGCCAGCTCACCGGCGGTGAACACTGAAGCTTTCTTT. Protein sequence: CASSPAVNTEAFF.

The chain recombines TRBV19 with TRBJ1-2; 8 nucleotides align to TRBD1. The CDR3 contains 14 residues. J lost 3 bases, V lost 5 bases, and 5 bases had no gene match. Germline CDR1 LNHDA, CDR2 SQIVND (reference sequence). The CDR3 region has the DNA TGTGCCAGTAGTCCGTCGACAGGGGACTATGGCTACACCTTC. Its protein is CASSPSTGDYGYTF.

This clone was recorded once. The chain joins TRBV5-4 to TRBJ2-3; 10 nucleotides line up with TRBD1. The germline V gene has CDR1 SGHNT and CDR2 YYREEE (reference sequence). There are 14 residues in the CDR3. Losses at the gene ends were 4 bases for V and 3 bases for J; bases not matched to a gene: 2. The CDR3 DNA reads TGTGCCAGCAGCAGACAGGGGGCGACAGATACGCAGTATTTT. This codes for CASSRQGATDTQYF.

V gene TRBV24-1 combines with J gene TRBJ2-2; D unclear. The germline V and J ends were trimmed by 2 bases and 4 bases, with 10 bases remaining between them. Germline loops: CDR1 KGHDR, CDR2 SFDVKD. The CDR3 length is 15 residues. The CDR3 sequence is CATSDSRRFTGELFF. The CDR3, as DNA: TGTGCCACCAGTGATTCAAGAAGATTCACCGGGGAGCTGTTTTTT.